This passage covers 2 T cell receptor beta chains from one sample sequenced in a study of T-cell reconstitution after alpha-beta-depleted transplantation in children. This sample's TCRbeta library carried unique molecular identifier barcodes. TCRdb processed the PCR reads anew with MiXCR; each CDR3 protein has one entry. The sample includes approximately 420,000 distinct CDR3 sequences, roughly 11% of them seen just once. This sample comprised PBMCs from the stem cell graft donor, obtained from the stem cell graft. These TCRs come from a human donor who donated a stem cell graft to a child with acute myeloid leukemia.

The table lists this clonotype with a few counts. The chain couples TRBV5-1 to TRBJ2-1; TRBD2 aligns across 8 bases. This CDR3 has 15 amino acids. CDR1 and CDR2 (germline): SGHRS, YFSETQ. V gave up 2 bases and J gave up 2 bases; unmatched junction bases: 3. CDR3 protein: CASSFSGVTYNEQFF. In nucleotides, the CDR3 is TGCGCCAGCAGCTTTAGCGGGGTCACCTACAATGAGCAGTTCTTC. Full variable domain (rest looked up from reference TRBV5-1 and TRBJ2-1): KAGVTQTPRYLIKTRGQQVTLSCSPISGHRSVSWYQQTPGQGLQFLFEYFSETQRNKGNFPGRFSGRQFSNSRSEMNVSTLELGDSALYLCASSFSGVTYNEQFFGPGTRLTVL.

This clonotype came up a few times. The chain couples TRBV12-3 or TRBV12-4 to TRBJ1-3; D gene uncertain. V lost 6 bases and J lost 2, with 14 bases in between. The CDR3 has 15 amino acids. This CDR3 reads CASSGPLGAGNTIYF. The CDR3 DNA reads TGTGCCAGCAGCGGACCGCTGGGTGCTGGAAACACCATATATTTT.